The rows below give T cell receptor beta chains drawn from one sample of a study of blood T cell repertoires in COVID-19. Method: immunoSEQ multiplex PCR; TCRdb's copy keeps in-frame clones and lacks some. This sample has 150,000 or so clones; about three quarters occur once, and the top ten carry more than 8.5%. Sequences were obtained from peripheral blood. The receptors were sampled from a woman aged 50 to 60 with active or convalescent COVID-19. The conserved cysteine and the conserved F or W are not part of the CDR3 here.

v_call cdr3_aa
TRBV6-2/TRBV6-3 ASSKDRTGEKLF
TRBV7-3 ASSPSRDTTDTQY
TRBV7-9 ASSFDGGFKAEAF
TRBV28 ASSPAGLPYEQY
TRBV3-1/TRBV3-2 ASSQEGSGRGYEQY
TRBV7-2 ASSVGLPQTDTQY
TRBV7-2 ASSYDSQFYEQY
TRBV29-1 SVAGVGLNQPQH
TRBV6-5 ASSYDRAPYGYT
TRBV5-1 ASSSSGNSYNEQF
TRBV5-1 ASSEAGAFYGYT
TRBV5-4 ASSLQGTDTQY
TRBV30 AWSRGHSGNTIY
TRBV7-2 ASSLARGSPQF
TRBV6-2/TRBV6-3 ASSLSGVGYSNQPQH
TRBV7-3 ASSPASGQASYEQY
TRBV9 ASSVEPDSPLH
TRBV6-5 ASSYSKRPNTEAF
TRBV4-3 ASSQDMAEELF
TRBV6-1 ASSELTSGTYEQY
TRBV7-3 ASSIQGQEYNEQF
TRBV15 ATSIPGQGAF
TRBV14 ASSRRPGQGVSYEQY
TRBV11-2 ASSLGLGSYNEQF
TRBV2 ASKKQGSTGELF
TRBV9 ASSEGAGNSPLH
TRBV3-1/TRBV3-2 ASSRLRGIPGNEQF
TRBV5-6 ASSLYGAYEQY
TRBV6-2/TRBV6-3 ASSYSGTGRLSGELF
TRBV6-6 ASSYSQGYETQY
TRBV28 ASSNKRFGYT
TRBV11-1 ASSYRGTDTQY
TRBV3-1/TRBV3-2 ASSLGTDRTEQY
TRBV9 ASSAYKGGGYNEQF
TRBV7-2 ASRPNRGPDETQY
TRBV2 ASSFRSGLAGEGTGELF
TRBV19 AAAQGGGYT
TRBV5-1 ASGGTVYGYT
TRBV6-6 ASSYLSVQPQH
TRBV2 ASSARGLAGGPQETQY
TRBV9 ASSEMGQASGYGDTQY
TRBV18 ASSQGHGQETQY
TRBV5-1 ASSVTGVNEQF
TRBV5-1 ASSLGDRDRLRDTQY
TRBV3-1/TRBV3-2 ASSQRTSGGNNEQF
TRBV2 ASSEAGTGRNQPQH
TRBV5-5 ASSFQGEETQY
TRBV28 ASSPMGATEAF
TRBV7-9 ASSSDRDRQPQH
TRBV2 ASSANGVSNQPQH
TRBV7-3 ASSLYGTGGSETQY
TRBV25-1 ASSDRQGASGNTIY
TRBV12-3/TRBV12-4 ASSSGSDTQY
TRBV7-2 ASSGVNYGYT
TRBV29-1 SVREGANEQF